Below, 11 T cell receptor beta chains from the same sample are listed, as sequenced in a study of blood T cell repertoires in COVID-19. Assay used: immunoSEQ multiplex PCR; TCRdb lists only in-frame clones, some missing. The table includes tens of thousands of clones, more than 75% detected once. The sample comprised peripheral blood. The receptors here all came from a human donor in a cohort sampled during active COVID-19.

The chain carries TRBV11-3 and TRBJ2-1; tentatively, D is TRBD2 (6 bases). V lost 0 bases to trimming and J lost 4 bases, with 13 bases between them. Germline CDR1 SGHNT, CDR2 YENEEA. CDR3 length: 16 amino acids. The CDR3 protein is CASSLDRREPYNEQFF. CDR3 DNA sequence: TGTGCCAGCAGCTTAGATCGGAGGGAACCGTACAATGAGCAGTTCTTC.

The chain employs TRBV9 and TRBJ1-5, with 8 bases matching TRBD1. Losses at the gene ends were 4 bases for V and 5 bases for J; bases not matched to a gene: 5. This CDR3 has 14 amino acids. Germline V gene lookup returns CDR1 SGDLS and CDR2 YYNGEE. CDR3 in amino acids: CASSTGQGDQPQHF. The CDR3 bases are TGTGCCAGCAGCACCGGACAGGGCGATCAGCCCCAGCATTTT.

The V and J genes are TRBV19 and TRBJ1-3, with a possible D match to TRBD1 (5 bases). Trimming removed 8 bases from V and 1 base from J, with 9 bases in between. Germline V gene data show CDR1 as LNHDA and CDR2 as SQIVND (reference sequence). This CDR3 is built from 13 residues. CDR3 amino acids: CASGHLSGNTIYF. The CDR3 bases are TGTGCCAGTGGACACCTGTCTGGAAACACCATATATTTT.

The CDR3 DNA is TGTGCCAGCAGCCCACCGGGGGGGCCAAGACCTTACGAGCAGTACTTC. Amino acid sequence: CASSPPGGPRPYEQYF. The V call is TRBV11-2, the J call TRBJ2-7; 8 bases are a match to TRBD2. This CDR3 comprises 16 residues. V trimming: 5 bases; J trimming: 4 bases; junction bases outside the gene matches: 13. Germline CDR1 reads SGHAT; CDR2 reads FQNNGV.

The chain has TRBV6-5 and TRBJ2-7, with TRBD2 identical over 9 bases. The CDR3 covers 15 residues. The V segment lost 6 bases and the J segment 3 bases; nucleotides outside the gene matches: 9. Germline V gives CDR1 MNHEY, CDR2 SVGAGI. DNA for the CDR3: TGTGCCAGCAGGATCGGTGGAGCGGGGGGCTACGAGCAGTACTTC. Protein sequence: CASRIGGAGGYEQYF.

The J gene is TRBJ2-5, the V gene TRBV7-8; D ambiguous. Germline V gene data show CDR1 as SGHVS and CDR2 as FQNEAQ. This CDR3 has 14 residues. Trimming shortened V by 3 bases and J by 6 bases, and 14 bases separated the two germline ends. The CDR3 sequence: CASSFGSSSQTQYF. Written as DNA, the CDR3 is TGTGCCAGCAGCTTCGGTAGTAGCAGCCAGACCCAGTACTTC.

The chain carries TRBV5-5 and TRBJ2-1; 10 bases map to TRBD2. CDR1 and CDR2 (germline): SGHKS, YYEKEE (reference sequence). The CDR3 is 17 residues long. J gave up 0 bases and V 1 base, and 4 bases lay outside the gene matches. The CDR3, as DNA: TGTGCCAGCAGCTTGAATCCTAGCGGGAGCTCCTACAATGAGCAGTTCTTC. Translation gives CASSLNPSGSSYNEQFF.

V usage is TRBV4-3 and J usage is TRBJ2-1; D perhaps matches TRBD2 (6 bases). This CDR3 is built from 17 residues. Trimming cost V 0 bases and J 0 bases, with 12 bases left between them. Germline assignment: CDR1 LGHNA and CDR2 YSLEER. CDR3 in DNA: TGCGCCAGCAGCCAAGAGGGGCGGGGAAGCTCCTACAATGAGCAGTTCTTC. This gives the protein CASSQEGRGSSYNEQFF.

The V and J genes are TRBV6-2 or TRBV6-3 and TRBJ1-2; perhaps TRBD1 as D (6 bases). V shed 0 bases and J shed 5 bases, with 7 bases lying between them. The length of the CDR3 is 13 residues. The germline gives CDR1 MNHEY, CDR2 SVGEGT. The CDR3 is CASSYSRGYGYTF. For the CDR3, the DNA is TGTGCCAGCAGTTACTCAAGGGGGTATGGCTACACCTTC.

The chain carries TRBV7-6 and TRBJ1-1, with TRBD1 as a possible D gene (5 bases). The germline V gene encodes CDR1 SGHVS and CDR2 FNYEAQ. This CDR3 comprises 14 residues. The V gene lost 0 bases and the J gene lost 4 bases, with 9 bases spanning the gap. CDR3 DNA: TGTGCCAGCAGCTTAGCGGGGCGCTCCACTGAAGCTTTCTTT. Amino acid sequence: CASSLAGRSTEAFF.

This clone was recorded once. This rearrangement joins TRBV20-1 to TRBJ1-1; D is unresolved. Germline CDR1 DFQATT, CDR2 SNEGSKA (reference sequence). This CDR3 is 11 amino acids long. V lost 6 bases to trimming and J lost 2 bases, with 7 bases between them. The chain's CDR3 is CSARGNTEAFF. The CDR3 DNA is TGCAGTGCCCGCGGAAACACTGAAGCTTTCTTT.